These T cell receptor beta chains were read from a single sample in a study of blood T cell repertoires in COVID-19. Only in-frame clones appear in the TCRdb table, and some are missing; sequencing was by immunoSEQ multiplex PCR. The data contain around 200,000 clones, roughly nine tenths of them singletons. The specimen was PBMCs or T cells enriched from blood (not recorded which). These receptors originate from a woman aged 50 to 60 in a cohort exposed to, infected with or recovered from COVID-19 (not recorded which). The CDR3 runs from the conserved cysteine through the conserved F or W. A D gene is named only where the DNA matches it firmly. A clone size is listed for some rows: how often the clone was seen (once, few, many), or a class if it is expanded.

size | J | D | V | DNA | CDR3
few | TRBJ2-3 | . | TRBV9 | TGTGCCAGCAGCGAACGGACGGGGAGCACAGATACGCAGTATTTT | CASSERTGSTDTQYF
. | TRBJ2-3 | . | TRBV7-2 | TGTGCCAGCAGCTTGGGCTCTGCGGGGAGCACAGATACGCAGTATTTT | CASSLGSAGSTDTQYF
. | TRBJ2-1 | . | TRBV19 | TGTGCCAGTAGTCCCTCGAGGGGGACCTACAATGAGCAGTTCTTC | CASSPSRGTYNEQFF
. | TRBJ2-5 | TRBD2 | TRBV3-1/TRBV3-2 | TGTGCCAGCAGCCCTAGCGGGCTTCAAGAGACCCAGTACTTC | CASSPSGLQETQYF
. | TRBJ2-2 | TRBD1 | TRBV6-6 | TGTGCCAGCAGTCACAACATGGGACAGGGGACGTGGGGGGAGCTGTTTTTT | CASSHNMGQGTWGELFF
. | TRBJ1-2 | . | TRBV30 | TGTGCCTGGAGTACGGTTGCTGCTGCTGGCTACACCTTC | CAWSTVAAAGYTF
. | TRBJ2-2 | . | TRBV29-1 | TGCAGCGTTGAACGCCTACCCGGGGAGCTGTTTTTT | CSVERLPGELFF
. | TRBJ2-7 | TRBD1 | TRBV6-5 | TGTGCCAGCAGTTACTCGAGAGGGACAGCTTCCTACGAGCAGTACTTC | CASSYSRGTASYEQYF
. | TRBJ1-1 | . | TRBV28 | TGTGCCAGCAGTTTGAGACAGCAAGCTTTCTTT | CASSLRQQAFF
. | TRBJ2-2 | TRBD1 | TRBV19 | TGTGCCAGTAGTAAGGGACAGGACCCCGCCGGGGAGCTGTTTTTT | CASSKGQDPAGELFF
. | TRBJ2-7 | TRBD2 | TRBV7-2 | TGTGCCAGCAGCAGAGCCGGGACTAGCGGGGGGGCCTACGAGCAGTACTTC | CASSRAGTSGGAYEQYF
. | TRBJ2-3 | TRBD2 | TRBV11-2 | TGTGCCAGCAGGGGACTAGCGGTCGGGTCAGATACGCAGTATTTT | CASRGLAVGSDTQYF
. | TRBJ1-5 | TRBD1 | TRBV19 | TGTGCCAGTAGTCCTGGACAGGGAGGTGTGCCCCAGCATTTT | CASSPGQGGVPQHF
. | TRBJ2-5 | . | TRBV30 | TGTGCCTGGAGCTCCGCCCCCGTTCGGGAGACCCAGTACTTC | CAWSSAPVRETQYF
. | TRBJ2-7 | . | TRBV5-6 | TGTGCCAGCAGCTTGGGTCTTAATAGTTGGTTCCCAGGGTCCTACGAGCAGTACTTC | CASSLGLNSWFPGSYEQYF
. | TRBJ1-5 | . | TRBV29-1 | TGCAGCGTTGTCCCCCCTTTTACTAGAGTCAATCAGCCCCAGCATTTT | CSVVPPFTRVNQPQHF
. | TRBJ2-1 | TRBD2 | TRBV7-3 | TGTGCCAGCAGTTCGACCGGGACTAAAGACAATGAGCAGTTCTTC | CASSSTGTKDNEQFF
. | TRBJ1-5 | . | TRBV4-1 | TGCGCCAGCAGCCAGTATAATGGACAGTATAGCAATCAGCCCCAGCATTTT | CASSQYNGQYSNQPQHF
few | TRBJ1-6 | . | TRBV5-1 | TGCGCCAGCAGCCTGGGCCTTAAACCTACAGGGACACTTTCTCAATTCTATAATTCACCCCTCCACTTT | CASSLGLKPTGTLSQFYNSPLHF
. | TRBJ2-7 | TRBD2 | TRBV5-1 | TGCGCCAGCAGCTCGCGCCCGACTAGCGGCTCCTACGAGCAGTACTTC | CASSSRPTSGSYEQYF
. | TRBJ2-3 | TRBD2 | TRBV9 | TGTGCCAGCAGCGTAGCAATAGCGGGGGTCGCAGATACGCAGTATTTT | CASSVAIAGVADTQYF
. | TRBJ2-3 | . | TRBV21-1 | TGTGCCAGCAGCAAAGATATTGGCGCAAGCGGGACAGATACGCAGTATTTT | CASSKDIGASGTDTQYF
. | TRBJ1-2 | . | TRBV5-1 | TGCGCCAGCAGCGAAACAGGGCCATATGGCTACACCTTC | CASSETGPYGYTF
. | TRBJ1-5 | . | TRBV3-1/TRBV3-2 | TGTGCCAGCAGCCAAGATATCAGGGGCGATCAGCCCCAGCATTTT | CASSQDIRGDQPQHF
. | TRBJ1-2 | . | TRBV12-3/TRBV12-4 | TGTGCCAGCAGGCCCGGACAGTATGGCTACACCTTC | CASRPGQYGYTF
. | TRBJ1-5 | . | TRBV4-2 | TGTGCCAGCAGCCAAGACAGGGTCAATCAGCCCCAGCATTTT | CASSQDRVNQPQHF
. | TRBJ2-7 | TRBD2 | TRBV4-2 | TGTGCCAGCAGCCAAGACGCGGGGGGCGGGTACGAGCAGTACTTC | CASSQDAGGGYEQYF
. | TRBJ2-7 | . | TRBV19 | TGTGCCACCAAAGAGCAGTCTAGTTCCTACGAGCAGTACTTC | CATKEQSSSYEQYF
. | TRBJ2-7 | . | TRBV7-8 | TGTGCCAGCAGCCATCCCTTGCGCGGATACGAGCAGTACTTC | CASSHPLRGYEQYF
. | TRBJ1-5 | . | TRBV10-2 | TGCGCCAGCAGTGGAAATACTAATCAGCCCCAGCATTTT | CASSGNTNQPQHF
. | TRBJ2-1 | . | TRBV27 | TGTGCCAGCAGCTTAGGGACTTCACCCCGACTGCACAATGAGCAGTTCTTC | CASSLGTSPRLHNEQFF
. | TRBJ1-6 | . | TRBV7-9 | TGTGCCAGCAGCTTAGACTTGGGGGGGTATACACCCCTCCACTTT | CASSLDLGGYTPLHF
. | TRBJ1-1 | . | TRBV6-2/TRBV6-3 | TGTGCCAGCTGCCAGCCGGGAGGTTGGCCTGAAGCTTTCTTT | CASCQPGGWPEAFF
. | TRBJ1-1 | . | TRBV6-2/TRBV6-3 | TGTGCCAGCAGCGAATACTACATGAACACTGAAGCTTTCTTT | CASSEYYMNTEAFF
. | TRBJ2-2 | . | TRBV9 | TGTGCCAGCAGCGTAGCGGAGGGGAACACCGGGGAGCTGTTTTTT | CASSVAEGNTGELFF
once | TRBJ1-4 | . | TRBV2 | TGTGCCAGCTCCCGGCGAGTCGGGGCTAATGAAAAACTGTTTTTT | CASSRRVGANEKLFF
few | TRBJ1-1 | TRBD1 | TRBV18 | TGTGCCAGCTCTCCTGGGGGACAGGGGCGGGATGCTTTCTTT | CASSPGGQGRDAFF
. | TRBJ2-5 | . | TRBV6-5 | TGTGCCACCGGTACGGTACAGACCCAGTACTTC | CATGTVQTQYF
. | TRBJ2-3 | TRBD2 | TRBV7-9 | TGTGCCAGCAGCTTATACGGGGGGGTCGAAGATACGCAGTATTTT | CASSLYGGVEDTQYF
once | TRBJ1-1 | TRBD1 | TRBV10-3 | TGTGCCATCAGGGACAGGGAGAGGAACACTGAAGCTTTCTTT | CAIRDRERNTEAFF
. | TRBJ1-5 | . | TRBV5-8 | TGTGCCAGCAGCTTCAGGGGTTTGGGACATCAGCCCCAGCATTTT | CASSFRGLGHQPQHF
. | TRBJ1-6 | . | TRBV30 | TGTGCCTGGACCCAGCTAGGGGTTGGCGGTTCACCCCTCCACTTT | CAWTQLGVGGSPLHF
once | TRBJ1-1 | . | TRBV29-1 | TGCAGCGTGGGGAGTCAGTTGAACACTGAAGCTTTCTTT | CSVGSQLNTEAFF
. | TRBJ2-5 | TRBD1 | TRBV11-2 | TGTGCCAGCAGCACCCCCACAGGGGGACGAGAGACCCAGTACTTC | CASSTPTGGRETQYF
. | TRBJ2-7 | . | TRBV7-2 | TGTGCCAGCAGCTTAGATTTACTGGGAGGCCGCGAGCAGTACTTC | CASSLDLLGGREQYF
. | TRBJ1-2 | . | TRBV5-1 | TGCGCCAGCAGCTTGGACGCGAATGGCTACACCTTC | CASSLDANGYTF
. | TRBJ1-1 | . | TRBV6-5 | TGTGCCAGCGGACAGCCAGAAGCTTTCTTT | CASGQPEAFF
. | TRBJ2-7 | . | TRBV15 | TGTGCCACCAGCAGATTGCGGGGGACATACGAGCAGTACTTC | CATSRLRGTYEQYF
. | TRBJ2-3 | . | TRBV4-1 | TGCGCCAGCAGCCAAGAACAGGGGGGGTTTCGGATTACGCAGTATTTT | CASSQEQGGFRITQYF
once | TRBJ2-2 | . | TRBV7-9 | TGTGCCAGCAGCCTGACTAGGCCCGGGGAGCTGTTTTTT | CASSLTRPGELFF
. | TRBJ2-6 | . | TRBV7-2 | TGTGCCAGCAGCTTAGGGATTCAGGGCTCTGGGGCCAACGTCCTGACTTTC | CASSLGIQGSGANVLTF
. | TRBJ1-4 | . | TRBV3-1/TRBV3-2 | TGTGCCAGCAGCTTCTCAACTAATGAAAAACTGTTTTTT | CASSFSTNEKLFF
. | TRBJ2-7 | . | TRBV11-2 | TGTGCCAGCAGCCCCTGGTCAGGCAACTCCTACGAGCAGTACTTC | CASSPWSGNSYEQYF
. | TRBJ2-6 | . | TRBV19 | TGTGCCAGTTCGGCGGGGGCCTACTCTGGGGCCAACGTCCTGACTTTC | CASSAGAYSGANVLTF
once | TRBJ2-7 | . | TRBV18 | TGTGCCAGCTCACCAGGCAGATCCTACGAGCAGTACTTC | CASSPGRSYEQYF
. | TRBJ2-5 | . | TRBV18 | TGTGCCAGCTCACGCCAACGGGAGACCCAGTACTTC | CASSRQRETQYF
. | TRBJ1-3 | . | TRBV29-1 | TGCAGCGTTGAATATGAGGACTCTGGAAACACCATATATTTT | CSVEYEDSGNTIYF
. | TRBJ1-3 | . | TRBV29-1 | TGCAGCGTTGAAGATCAGCGGACTCCTGGAAACACCATATATTTT | CSVEDQRTPGNTIYF